The sequence of this T cell receptor (beta chain) was determined in a study of OX40 agonist ivuxolimab in advanced cancers. Study at large: Enrolled patients in dose escalation had cancers that were hepatocellular carcinoma, melanoma, renal cell or head and neck cancer.

Study conclusions and caveats: Doses of 0.1 to 3.0 mg/kg were accompanied by clonal expansion of CD4+ and CD8+ blood T cells by week 6. There were, on average, more expanded clones in CD8+ T cells than in CD4+.

Baseline, cycle 4 day 1, and cycle 7 day 1 were the blood sampling points. The CDR3 consists of 15 residues. The ends were cut back, 3 bases at V and 2 bases at J, with 10 bases in the middle. CDR1 MRHNA and CDR2 SNTAGT come from the germline V gene. Using immunoSEQ multiplex PCR, the repertoire was profiled, and TCRdb retains in-frame clones only, with some absent. This sample has about 20,000 clones; approximately 83% occur once, and the top ten carry less than 55%. About this clone: Its antigen is as yet unknown.

The chain joins TRBV6-4 to TRBJ1-4; D gene ambiguous. This material consisted of CD4+ or CD8+ T cells sorted from blood, taken in a trial of the OX40 agonist ivuxolimab. This clonotype was obtained from an adult with an advanced solid tumor such as melanoma, head and neck, liver or kidney cancer. This CDR3 is CASSEGSGTNEKLFF. The DNA for the CDR3 is TGTGCCAGCAGTGAGGGGTCCGGGACTAATGAAAAACTGTTTTTT.